This T cell receptor (beta chain) was recorded in a study of blood T cell repertoires in COVID-19. The CDR3 is 16 amino acids. V trimming: 2 bases; J trimming: 1 base; junction bases outside the gene matches: 5. From germline, CDR1 is KGHDR and CDR2 SFDVKD. Original handling: Counts of nucleated cells, estimated from reference gene primer amplification, were obtained. Sequencing used immunoSEQ multiplex PCR; TCRdb keeps in-frame clones, though not all of them. For V, J and clone size, that table is used; D and trimming come from the DNA. The sample holds 260,000 or so clones, more than 70% seen once. The sample comprised peripheral blood. The V call is TRBV24-1, the J call TRBJ2-3, with TRBD2 identical over 7 bases. This TCR was recovered from a man at least 80 years old with acute or convalescent COVID-19. The CDR3 nucleotides are TGTGCCACCAGTGATTCCCGACTAGCAGGCACAGATACGCAGTATTTT. The encoded protein is CATSDSRLAGTDTQYF.